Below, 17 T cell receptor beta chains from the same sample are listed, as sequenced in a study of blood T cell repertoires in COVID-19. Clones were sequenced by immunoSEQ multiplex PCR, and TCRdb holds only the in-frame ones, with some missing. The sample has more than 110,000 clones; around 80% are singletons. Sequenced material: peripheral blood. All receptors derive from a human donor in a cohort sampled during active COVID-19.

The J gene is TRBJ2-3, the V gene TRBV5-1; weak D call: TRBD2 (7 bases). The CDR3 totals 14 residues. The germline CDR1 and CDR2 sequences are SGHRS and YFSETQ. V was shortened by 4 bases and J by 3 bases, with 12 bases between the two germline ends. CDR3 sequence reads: CASSRGARTDTQYF. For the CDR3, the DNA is TGCGCCAGCAGCCGGGGGGCGAGAACAGATACGCAGTATTTT.

The CDR3 coding sequence is TGTGCCAGTAGCCCCAGGGGGCGGACTGAAGCTTTCTTT. Protein: CASSPRGRTEAFF. V is TRBV19 and J is TRBJ1-1; 8 bases line up with TRBD1. J lost 5 bases, V lost 6 bases, and 5 bases had no gene match. This CDR3 has 13 residues. In germline, CDR1 is LNHDA, CDR2 SQIVND (reference sequence).

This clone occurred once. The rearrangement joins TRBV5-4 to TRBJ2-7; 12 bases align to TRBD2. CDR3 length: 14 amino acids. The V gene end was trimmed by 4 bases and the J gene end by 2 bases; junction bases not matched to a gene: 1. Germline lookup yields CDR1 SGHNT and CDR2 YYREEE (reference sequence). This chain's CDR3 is CASSRTSGTYEQYF. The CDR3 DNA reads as TGTGCCAGCAGCCGGACTAGCGGGACCTACGAGCAGTACTTC. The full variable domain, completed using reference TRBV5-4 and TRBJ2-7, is ETGVTQSPTHLIKTRGQQVTLRCSSQSGHNTVSWYQQALGQGPQFIFQYYREEENGRGNFPPRFSGLQFPNYSSELNVNALELDDSALYLCASSRTSGTYEQYFGPGTRLTVT.

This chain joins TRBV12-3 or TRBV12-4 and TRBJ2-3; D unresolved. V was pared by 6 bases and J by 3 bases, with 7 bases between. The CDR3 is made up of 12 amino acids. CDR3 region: CASSPGTDTQYF. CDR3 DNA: TGTGCCAGCAGCCCAGGAACAGATACGCAGTATTTT.

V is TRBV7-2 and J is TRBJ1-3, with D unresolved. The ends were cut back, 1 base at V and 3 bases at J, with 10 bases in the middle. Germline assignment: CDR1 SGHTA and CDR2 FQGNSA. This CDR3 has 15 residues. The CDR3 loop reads CASSLGMGFGNTIYF. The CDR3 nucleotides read TGTGCCAGCAGCTTAGGCATGGGCTTTGGAAACACCATATATTTT.

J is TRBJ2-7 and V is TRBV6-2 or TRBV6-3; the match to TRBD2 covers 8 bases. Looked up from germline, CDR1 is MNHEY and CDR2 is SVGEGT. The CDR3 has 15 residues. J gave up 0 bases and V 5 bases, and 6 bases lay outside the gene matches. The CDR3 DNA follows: TGTGCCAGCAGTATAGGACTAGCACCCTCCTACGAGCAGTACTTC. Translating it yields CASSIGLAPSYEQYF.

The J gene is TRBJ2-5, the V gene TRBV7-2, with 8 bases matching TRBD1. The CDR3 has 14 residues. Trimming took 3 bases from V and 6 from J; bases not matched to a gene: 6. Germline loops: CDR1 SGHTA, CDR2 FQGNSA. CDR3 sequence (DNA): TGTGCCAGCAGCTTGTCGCAGGGGGCGAAGACCCAGTACTTC. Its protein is CASSLSQGAKTQYF. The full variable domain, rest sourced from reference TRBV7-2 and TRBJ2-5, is GAGVSQSPSNKVTEKGKDVELRCDPISGHTALYWYRQSLGQGLEFLIYFQGNSAPDKSGLPSDRFSAERTGGSVSTLTIQRTQQEDSAVYLCASSLSQGAKTQYFGPGTRLLVL.

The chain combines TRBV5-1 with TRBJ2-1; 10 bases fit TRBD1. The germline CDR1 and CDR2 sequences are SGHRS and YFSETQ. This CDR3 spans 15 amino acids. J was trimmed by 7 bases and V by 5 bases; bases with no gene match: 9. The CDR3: CASSSGTGEWNEQFF. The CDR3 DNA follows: TGCGCCAGCAGTTCCGGGACAGGGGAATGGAATGAGCAGTTCTTC.

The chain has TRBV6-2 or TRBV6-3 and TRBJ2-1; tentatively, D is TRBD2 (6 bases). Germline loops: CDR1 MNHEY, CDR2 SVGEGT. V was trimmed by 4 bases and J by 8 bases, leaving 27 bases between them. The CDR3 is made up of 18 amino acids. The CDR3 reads CASSFRRAGGPSGDEQFF. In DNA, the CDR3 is TGTGCCAGCAGTTTCCGCCGAGCGGGCGGGCCCTCGGGGGATGAGCAGTTCTTC.

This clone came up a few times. CDR3 region: CAIARDIYEQYF. In DNA form, the CDR3 reads TGTGCCATCGCCAGGGACATTTACGAGCAGTACTTC. The chain carries TRBV10-3 and TRBJ2-7; the D gene is possibly TRBD1 (6 bases). V was trimmed by 8 bases and J by 4 bases, leaving 12 bases between them. CDR3 length equals 12 residues. Germline assignment: CDR1 ENHRY and CDR2 SYGVKD.

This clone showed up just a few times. The CDR3 sequence is CASSFLRGDSYEQYF. CDR3 sequence (DNA): TGTGCCAGCAGCTTCCTCCGGGGGGACTCCTACGAGCAGTACTTC. This chain connects TRBV7-2 to TRBJ2-7, with 7 bases identical to TRBD2. This CDR3 is 15 amino acids long. The V gene end was trimmed by 3 bases and the J gene end by 0 bases; junction bases not matched to a gene: 5. Per germline, CDR1 SGHTA and CDR2 FQGNSA.

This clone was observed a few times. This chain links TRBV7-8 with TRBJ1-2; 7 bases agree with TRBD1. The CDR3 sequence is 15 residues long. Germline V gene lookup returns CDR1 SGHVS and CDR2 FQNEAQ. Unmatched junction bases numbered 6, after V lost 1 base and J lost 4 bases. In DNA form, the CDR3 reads TGTGCCAGCAGCTTAGTCTTAGGGACAGCCTATGGCTACACCTTC. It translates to CASSLVLGTAYGYTF.

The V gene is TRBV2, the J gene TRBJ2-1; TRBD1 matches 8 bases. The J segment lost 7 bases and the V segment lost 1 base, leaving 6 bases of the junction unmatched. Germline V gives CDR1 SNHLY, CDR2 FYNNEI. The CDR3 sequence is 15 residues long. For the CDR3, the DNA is TGTGCCAGCAGTGAAGACAGGGGGGATTATAATGAGCAGTTCTTC. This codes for CASSEDRGDYNEQFF.

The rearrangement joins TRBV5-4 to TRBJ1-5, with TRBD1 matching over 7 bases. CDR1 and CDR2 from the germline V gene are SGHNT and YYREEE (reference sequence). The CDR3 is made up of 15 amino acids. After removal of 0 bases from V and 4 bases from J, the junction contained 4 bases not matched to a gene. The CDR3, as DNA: TGTGCCAGCAGCTTGGACAGGGGAAGGAATCAGCCCCAGCATTTT. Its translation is CASSLDRGRNQPQHF.

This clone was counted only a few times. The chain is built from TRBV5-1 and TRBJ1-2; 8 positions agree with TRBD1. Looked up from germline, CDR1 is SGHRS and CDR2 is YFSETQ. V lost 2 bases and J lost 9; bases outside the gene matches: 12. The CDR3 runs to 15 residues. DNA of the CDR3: TGCGCCAGCAGCTTAATACTCGGGACAGGCCTTAGCTACACCTTC. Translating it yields CASSLILGTGLSYTF.

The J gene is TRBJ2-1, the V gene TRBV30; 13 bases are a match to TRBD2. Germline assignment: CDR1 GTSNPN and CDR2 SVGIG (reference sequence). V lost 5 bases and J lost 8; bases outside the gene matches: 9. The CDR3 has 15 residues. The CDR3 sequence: CAWGMGLAGRDEQFF. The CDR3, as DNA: TGTGCCTGGGGCATGGGACTAGCGGGGCGCGATGAGCAGTTCTTC.

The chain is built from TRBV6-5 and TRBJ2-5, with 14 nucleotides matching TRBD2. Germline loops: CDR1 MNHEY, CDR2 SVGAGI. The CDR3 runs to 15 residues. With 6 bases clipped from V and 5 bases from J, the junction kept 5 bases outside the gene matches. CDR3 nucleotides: TGTGCCAGCAGGAGACTAGCGGGGGGGATGGAGACCCAGTACTTC. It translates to CASRRLAGGMETQYF.